This note documents a single TCR beta chain sequence. The antigen remains unidentified. This sample was taken from a study of regulatory T cells in long-lasting Graves disease. Arm-PCR with iRepertoire HTBI primers amplified the CDR3 regions for these TCR beta libraries. TCRdb reprocessed the multiplex PCR reads via MiXCR and lists one record per CDR3 protein. The data show hundreds of thousands of distinct CDR3 sequences, roughly 14% seen once. Described time point: newly diagnosed GD, antithyroid drugs for less than 3 months. PBMC-derived RNA was used for the TCR library. Per American Thyroid Association guidelines, Graves' disease was diagnosed. Study outcomes and limitations: The number of shared public clonotypes was higher in persistent patients (around 2,700) than new patients (roughly 970).

V lost 0 bases, J lost 3 bases, and 6 bases stayed unmatched. Germline V gene data show CDR1 as GTSNPN and CDR2 as SVGIG (reference sequence). The CDR3 has 16 amino acids. In addition, the sample was reused for a study of T cells in Graves' hyperthyroidism and ophthalmopathy. From that study: Over 18 months, lack of ophthalmopathy progression marked Graves' hyperthyroidism as stable. HTBI primers were used for first-round RT-PCR of the TCR CDR3.

The TCR comes from a young man with Graves disease. The V call is TRBV30, the J call TRBJ2-1; 9 positions agree with TRBD2. Sequenced here: peripheral blood mononuclear cells (PBMCs), sampled at new diagnosis, from a patient treated with antithyroid drugs. This CDR3 reads CAWSVASGMGYNEQFF. CDR3 coding DNA: TGTGCCTGGAGTGTCGCTAGCGGGATGGGCTACAATGAGCAGTTCTTC.